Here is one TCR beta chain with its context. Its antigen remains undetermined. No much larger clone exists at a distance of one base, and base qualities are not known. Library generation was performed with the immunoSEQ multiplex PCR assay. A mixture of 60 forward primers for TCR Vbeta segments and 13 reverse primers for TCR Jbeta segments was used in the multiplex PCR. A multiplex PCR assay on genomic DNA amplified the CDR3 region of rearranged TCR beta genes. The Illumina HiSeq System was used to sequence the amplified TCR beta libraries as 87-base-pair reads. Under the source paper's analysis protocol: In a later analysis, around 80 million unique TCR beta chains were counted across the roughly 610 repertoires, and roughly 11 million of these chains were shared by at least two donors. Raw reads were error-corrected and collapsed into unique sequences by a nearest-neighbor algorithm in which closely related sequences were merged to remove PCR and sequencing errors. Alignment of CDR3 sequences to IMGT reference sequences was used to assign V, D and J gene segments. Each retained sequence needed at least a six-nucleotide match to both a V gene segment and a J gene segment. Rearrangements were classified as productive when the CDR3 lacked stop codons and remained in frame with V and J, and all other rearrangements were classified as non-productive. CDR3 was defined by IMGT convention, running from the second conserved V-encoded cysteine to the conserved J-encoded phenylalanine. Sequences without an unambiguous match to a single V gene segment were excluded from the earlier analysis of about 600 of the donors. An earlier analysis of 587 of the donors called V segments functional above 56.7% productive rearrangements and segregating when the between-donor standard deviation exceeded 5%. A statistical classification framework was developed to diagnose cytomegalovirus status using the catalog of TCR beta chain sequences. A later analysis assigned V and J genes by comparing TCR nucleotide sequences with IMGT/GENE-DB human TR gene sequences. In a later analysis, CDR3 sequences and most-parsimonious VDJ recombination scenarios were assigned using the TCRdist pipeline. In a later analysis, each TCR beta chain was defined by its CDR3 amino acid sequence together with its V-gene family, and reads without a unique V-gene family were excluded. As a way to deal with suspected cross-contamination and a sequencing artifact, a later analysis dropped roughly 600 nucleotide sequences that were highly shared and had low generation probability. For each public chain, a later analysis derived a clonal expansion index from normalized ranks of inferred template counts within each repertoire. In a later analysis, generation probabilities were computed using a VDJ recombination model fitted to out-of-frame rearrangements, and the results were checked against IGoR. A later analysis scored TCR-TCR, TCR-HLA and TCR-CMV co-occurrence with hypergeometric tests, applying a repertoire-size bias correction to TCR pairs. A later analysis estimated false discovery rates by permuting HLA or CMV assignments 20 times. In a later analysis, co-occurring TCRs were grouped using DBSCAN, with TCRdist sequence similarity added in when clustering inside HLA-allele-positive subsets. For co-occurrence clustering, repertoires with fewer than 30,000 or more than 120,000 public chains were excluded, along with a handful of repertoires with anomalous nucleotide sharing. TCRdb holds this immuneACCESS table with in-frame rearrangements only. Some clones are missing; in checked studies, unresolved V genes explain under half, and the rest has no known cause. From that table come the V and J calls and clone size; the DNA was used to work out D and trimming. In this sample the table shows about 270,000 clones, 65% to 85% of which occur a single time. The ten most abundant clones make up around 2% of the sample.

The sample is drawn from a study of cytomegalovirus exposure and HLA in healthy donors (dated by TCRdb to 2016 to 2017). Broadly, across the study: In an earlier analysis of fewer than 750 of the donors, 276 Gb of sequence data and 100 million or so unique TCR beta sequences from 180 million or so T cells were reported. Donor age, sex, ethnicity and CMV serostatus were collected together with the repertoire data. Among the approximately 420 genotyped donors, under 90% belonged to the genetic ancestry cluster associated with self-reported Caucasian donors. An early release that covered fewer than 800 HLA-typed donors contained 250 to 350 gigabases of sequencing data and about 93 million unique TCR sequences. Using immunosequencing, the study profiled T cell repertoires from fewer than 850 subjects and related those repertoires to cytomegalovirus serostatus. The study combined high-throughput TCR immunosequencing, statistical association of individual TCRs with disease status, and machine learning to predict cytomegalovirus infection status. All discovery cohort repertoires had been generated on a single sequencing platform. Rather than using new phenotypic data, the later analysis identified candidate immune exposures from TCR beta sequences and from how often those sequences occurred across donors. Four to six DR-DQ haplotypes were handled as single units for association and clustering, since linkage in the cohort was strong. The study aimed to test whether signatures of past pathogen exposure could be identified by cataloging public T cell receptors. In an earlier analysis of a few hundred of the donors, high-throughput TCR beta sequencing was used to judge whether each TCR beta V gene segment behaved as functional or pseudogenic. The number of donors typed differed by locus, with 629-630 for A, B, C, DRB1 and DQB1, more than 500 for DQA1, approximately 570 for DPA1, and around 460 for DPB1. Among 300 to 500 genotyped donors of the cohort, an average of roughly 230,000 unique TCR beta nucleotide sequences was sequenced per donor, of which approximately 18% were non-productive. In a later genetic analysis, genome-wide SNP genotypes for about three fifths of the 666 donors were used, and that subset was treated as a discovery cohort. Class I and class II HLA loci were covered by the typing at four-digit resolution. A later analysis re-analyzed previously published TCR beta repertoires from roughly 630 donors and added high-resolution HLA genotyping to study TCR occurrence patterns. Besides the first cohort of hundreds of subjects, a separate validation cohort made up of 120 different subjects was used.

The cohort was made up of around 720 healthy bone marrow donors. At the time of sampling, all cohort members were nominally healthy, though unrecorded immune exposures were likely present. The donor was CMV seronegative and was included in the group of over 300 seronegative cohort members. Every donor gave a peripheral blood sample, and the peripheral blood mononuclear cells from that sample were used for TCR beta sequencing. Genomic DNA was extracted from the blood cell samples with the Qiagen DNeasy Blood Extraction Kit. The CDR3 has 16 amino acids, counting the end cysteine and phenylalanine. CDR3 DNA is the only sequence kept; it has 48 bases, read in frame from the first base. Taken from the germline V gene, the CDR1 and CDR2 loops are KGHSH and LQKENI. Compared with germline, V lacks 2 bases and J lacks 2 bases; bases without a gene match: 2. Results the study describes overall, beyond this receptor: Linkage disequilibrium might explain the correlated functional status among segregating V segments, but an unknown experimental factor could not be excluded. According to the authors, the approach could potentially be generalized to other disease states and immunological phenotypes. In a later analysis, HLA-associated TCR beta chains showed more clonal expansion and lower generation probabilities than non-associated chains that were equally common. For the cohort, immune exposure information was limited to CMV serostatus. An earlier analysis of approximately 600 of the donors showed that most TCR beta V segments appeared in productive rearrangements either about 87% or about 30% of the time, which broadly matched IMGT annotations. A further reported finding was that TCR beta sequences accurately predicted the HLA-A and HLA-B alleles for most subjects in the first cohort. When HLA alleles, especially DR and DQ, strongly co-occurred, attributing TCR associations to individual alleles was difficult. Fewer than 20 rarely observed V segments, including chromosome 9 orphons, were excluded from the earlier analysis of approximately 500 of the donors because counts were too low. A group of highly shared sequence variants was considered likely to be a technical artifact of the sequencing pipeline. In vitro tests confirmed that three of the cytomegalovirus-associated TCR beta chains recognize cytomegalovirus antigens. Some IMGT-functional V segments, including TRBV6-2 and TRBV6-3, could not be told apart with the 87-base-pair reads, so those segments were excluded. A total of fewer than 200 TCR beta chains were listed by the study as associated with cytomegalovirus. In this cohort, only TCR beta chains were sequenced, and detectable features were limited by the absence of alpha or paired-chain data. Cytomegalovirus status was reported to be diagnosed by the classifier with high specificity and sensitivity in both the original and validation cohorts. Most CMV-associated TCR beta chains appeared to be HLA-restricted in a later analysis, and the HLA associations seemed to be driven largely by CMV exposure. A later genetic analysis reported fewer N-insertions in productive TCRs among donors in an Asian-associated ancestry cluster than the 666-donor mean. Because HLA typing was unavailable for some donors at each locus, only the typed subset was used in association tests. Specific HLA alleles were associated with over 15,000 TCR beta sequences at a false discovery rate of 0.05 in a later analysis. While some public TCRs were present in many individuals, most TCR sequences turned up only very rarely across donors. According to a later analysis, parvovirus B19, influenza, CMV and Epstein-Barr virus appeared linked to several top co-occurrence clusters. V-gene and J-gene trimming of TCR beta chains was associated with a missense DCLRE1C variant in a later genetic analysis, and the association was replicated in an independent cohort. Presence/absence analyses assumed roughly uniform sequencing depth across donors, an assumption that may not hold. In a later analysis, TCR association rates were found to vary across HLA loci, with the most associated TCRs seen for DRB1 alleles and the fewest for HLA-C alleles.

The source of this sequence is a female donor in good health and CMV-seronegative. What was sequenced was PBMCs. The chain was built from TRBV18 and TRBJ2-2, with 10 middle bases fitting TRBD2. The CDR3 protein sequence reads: CASSPALAGNTGELFF. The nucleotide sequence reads TGTGCCAGCTCACCAGCACTAGCGGGAAACACCGGGGAGCTGTTTTTT.